One and the same sample provided the 13 T cell receptor beta chains below, sequenced in a study of monozygotic twins with inflammatory bowel disease. With the 5' RACE reads reprocessed, TCRdb shows one record per CDR3 protein and no DNA. The sample holds about 380,000 distinct CDR3 sequences. The sample consisted of blood. These receptors all stem from a human donor with ulcerative colitis or Crohn's disease, or a healthy co-twin of an affected twin (not recorded which).

The chain carries TRBV5-1 and TRBJ2-7. Germline assignment: CDR1 SGHRS and CDR2 YFSETQ. CDR3 length: 13 residues. CDR3 loop: CASSLGGPYEQYF.

Here the CDR3 reads CASSRTKVNQPQHF. The V call is TRBV7-2, the J call TRBJ1-5. Germline values: CDR1 SGHTA, CDR2 FQGNSA. The CDR3 extends over 14 amino acids.

V usage is TRBV7-3 and J usage is TRBJ2-7; TCRdb lists TRBD2, though no DNA is available to test this call. This CDR3 comprises 13 residues. Germline values: CDR1 SGHTA, CDR2 FQGTGA. CDR3 sequence: CASSLKRGYEQYF.

This chain joins TRBV25-1 and TRBJ2-1. The germline V gene encodes CDR1 MGHDK and CDR2 SYGVNS. The CDR3 has 11 residues. The CDR3 protein is CASSDRNEQFF.

The chain is built from TRBV7-9 and TRBJ2-5; TCRdb designates TRBD2, a call that cannot be tested without DNA. In germline, CDR1 is SEHNR, CDR2 FQNEAQ (reference sequence). The CDR3 length is 16 residues. CDR3 loop: CASSSPEVAAQETQYF.

The rearrangement links TRBV5-6 to TRBJ2-7; TCRdb's assignment of TRBD1 cannot be checked, as there is no DNA. This CDR3 spans 16 amino acids. The germline V gene encodes CDR1 SGHDT and CDR2 YYEEEE. The CDR3 loop is CASSFSPGRNSYEQYF. Full variable domain (outside the CDR3, taken from reference TRBV5-6 and TRBJ2-7): DAGVTQSPTHLIKTRGQQVTLRCSPKSGHDTVSWYQQALGQGPQFIFQYYEEEERQRGNFPDRFSGHQFPNYSSELNVNALLLGDSALYLCASSFSPGRNSYEQYFGPGTRLTVT.

J is TRBJ2-5 and V is TRBV15; the D gene TCRdb calls, TRBD1, cannot be checked with no DNA. This CDR3 contains 16 residues. CDR1 and CDR2 (germline): LNHNV, YYDKDF (reference sequence). The CDR3 reads CATSPGQGNFQETQYF.

J is TRBJ1-2 and V is TRBV6-6. There are 13 residues in the CDR3. Germline V gives CDR1 MNHNY, CDR2 SVGAGI (reference sequence). The CDR3 loop is CASSTGPIYGYTF.

The rearrangement links TRBV20-1 to TRBJ1-3; lacking DNA, the TRBD1 call made by TCRdb goes unchecked. Germline V gives CDR1 DFQATT, CDR2 SNEGSKA (reference sequence). The CDR3 covers 14 residues. CDR3 loop: CSARSMGPGNTIYF.

The chain combines TRBV6-1 with TRBJ2-1; the TCRdb D gene call, TRBD1, has no DNA to confirm it. Looked up from germline, CDR1 is MNHNS and CDR2 is SASEGT. The CDR3 is made up of 14 amino acids. The CDR3 protein is CASSPDYPGGEQFF.

This CDR3 reads CASSQDQGPGTGGAWFYGYTF. The gene calls are TRBV4-2 and TRBJ1-2; absent DNA, TCRdb's TRBD1 call cannot be checked. The CDR3 spans 21 residues. CDR1 is LGHNA and CDR2 is YNFKEQ in the germline V gene.

The gene calls are TRBV4-3 and TRBJ2-4. This CDR3 region has 16 residues. CDR1 LGHNA and CDR2 YSLEER come from the germline V gene. This CDR3 is CASSQEITQAKNIQYF.

This rearrangement joins TRBV6-4 to TRBJ2-3; absent DNA, TCRdb's TRBD1 call cannot be checked. The CDR3 contains 14 residues. From germline, CDR1 is MRHNA and CDR2 SNTAGT. The CDR3 spells CASSEGGGADTQYF.